Shown below are 30 T cell receptor beta chains from a single sample sequenced in a study of control samples from healthy donors and cancer patients. The repertoire was sequenced with immunoSEQ multiplex PCR; TCRdb's copy has only in-frame clones and lacks some. The sample yields fewer than 150,000 clones, roughly 90% seen once. Sequencing was carried out using blood. Source of these receptors: a woman between 18 and 29 years old in good health.

The rearrangement uses TRBV6-6 and TRBJ2-2; either TRBD1 or TRBD2 may supply D (5 bases each). Germline V gene sequence: CDR1 MNHNY, CDR2 SVGAGI (reference sequence). The CDR3 is 15 residues long. V was shortened by 4 bases and J by 6 bases, with 15 bases between the two germline ends. CDR3 in DNA: TGTGCCAGCAGTTCCGGGACCCTGGGCCCCGGGGAGCTGTTTTTT. Translated: CASSSGTLGPGELFF.

V gene TRBV9 combines with J gene TRBJ1-1; possible D gene TRBD1, 5 bases. The CDR3 runs 13 residues. Trimming cost V 4 bases and J 3 bases, with 10 bases left between them. Germline loops: CDR1 SGDLS, CDR2 YYNGEE. The CDR3 region is CASSPGHHTEAFF. The CDR3 DNA follows: TGTGCCAGCAGCCCCGGACACCACACTGAAGCTTTCTTT. Together with reference TRBV9 and TRBJ1-1, the CDR3 gives the full variable domain: DSGVTQTPKHLITATGQRVTLRCSPRSGDLSVYWYQQSLDQGLQFLIQYYNGEERAKGNILERFSAQQFPDLHSELNLSSLELGDSALYFCASSPGHHTEAFFGQGTRLTVV.

The V and J genes are TRBV5-4 and TRBJ2-3; D is unresolved. There are 14 residues in the CDR3. Germline loops: CDR1 SGHNT, CDR2 YYREEE (reference sequence). Trimming shortened V by 4 bases and J by 3 bases, and 12 bases separated the two germline ends. The CDR3 DNA reads TGTGCCAGCAGCCATACGATGGCGACAGATACGCAGTATTTT. The encoded protein is CASSHTMATDTQYF.

The chain couples TRBV14 to TRBJ2-3; tentative D call: TRBD1 (5 bases). Germline loops: CDR1 SGHDN, CDR2 FVKESK. The CDR3 has 15 residues. Between the trimmed V and J ends, which lost 0 bases and 2 bases, there was a span of 9 bases. For the CDR3, the DNA is TGTGCCAGCAGCCAAGACCGACAGATCACAGATACGCAGTATTTT. It encodes CASSQDRQITDTQYF.

The chain combines TRBV4-3 with TRBJ2-3; TRBD2 matches at 10 bases. The CDR3 totals 18 residues. V was clipped by 0 bases and J by 0 bases; unmatched bases: 6. The germline CDR1 and CDR2 sequences are LGHNA and YSLEER. As DNA, the CDR3 is TGCGCCAGCAGCCAAGACCTTGGACTAGCGGAGAGCACAGATACGCAGTATTTT. Translation: CASSQDLGLAESTDTQYF.

The chain recombines TRBV4-1 with TRBJ2-7; D is perhaps TRBD2 (6 bases). Trimming left V 0 bases short and J 0 bases short, with 15 bases between. There are 17 residues in the CDR3. Per the germline V gene, CDR1 is MGHRA and CDR2 is YSYEKL. Here the CDR3 reads CASSQDWLRGSSYEQYF. The CDR3 region has the DNA TGCGCCAGCAGCCAAGATTGGTTACGGGGGAGCTCCTACGAGCAGTACTTC.

The J gene is TRBJ2-1, the V gene TRBV7-2, with 11 bases fitting TRBD2. CDR1 SGHTA and CDR2 FQGNSA come from the germline V gene. The ends lost 6 bases at V and 8 bases at J; junction bases unmatched: 6. The CDR3 is made up of 14 amino acids. CDR3 DNA: TGTGCCAGCAGTTATAGCGGGGGGGATTATGAGCAGTTCTTC. It codes for CASSYSGGDYEQFF.

The chain couples TRBV4-3 to TRBJ1-1, with TRBD1 identical over 8 bases. The V segment lost 0 bases and the J segment 0 bases; nucleotides outside the gene matches: 6. The CDR3 length is 17 residues. The germline V gene encodes CDR1 LGHNA and CDR2 YSLEER. CDR3 region: CASSQDRGQVMNTEAFF. The DNA of the CDR3 is TGCGCCAGCAGCCAAGATAGGGGACAGGTGATGAACACTGAAGCTTTCTTT.

This chain uses TRBV7-2 with TRBJ2-1; 12 bases are a match to TRBD1. The V gene end was trimmed by 3 bases and the J gene end by 2 bases; junction bases not matched to a gene: 5. CDR1 and CDR2 from the germline V gene are SGHTA and FQGNSA. The CDR3 extends over 17 amino acids. The CDR3 loop is CASSFAGTGGAYNEQFF. In DNA form, the CDR3 reads TGTGCCAGCAGCTTCGCCGGGACAGGGGGCGCCTACAATGAGCAGTTCTTC.

The V and J genes are TRBV15 and TRBJ2-5; TRBD2 aligns across 11 bases. V gave up 0 bases and J gave up 3 bases; unmatched junction bases: 6. Germline CDR1 and CDR2: LNHNV and YYDKDF (reference sequence). This CDR3 has 17 amino acids. The DNA of the CDR3 is TGTGCCACCAGCAGAGACCTCGGGACTAGCGGAAAAGAGACCCAGTACTTC. As protein: CATSRDLGTSGKETQYF.

The chain has TRBV7-3 and TRBJ2-5; D not resolved. Trimming pared 0 bases from V and 1 base from J, leaving 3 bases between. The germline CDR1 and CDR2 sequences are SGHTA and FQGTGA. The CDR3 has 13 residues. CDR3 region: CASSLTTQETQYF. CDR3 DNA sequence: TGTGCCAGCAGCTTAACGACCCAAGAGACCCAGTACTTC.

The chain combines TRBV2 with TRBJ1-2, with 8 bases fitting TRBD1. Looked up from germline, CDR1 is SNHLY and CDR2 is FYNNEI. Germline trimming cut 3 bases from V and 5 bases from J; bases unmatched to any gene: 5. The CDR3 contains 14 residues. The CDR3 sequence is CASSDTGGRYGYTF. CDR3 coding DNA: TGTGCCAGCAGTGATACAGGGGGAAGATATGGCTACACCTTC.

The genes are TRBV6-5 and TRBJ2-2; 7 nucleotides line up with TRBD1. The CDR3 loop spans 15 amino acids. The trim removed 7 bases at V and 0 bases at J, leaving 5 bases unmatched. The V gene's germline CDR1 is MNHEY and CDR2 SVGAGI. The CDR3 sequence is CASTMGQPNTGELFF. The DNA for the CDR3 is TGTGCCAGCACCATGGGACAGCCGAACACCGGGGAGCTGTTTTTT.

V usage is TRBV24-1 and J usage is TRBJ1-2; TRBD1 is a possible D gene (5 bases). V shed 3 bases and J shed 7 bases, with 8 bases lying between them. CDR3 length equals 12 residues. Germline CDR1 reads KGHDR; CDR2 reads SFDVKD. The CDR3 nucleotides read TGTGCCACCAGTGATCCAGGGACTGGCTACACCTTC. It is translated as CATSDPGTGYTF.

The chain links TRBV6-6 to TRBJ2-2, with 9 bases aligning to TRBD1. Unmatched junction bases numbered 4, after V lost 0 bases and J lost 5 bases. The CDR3 length is 16 residues. Per the germline V gene, CDR1 is MNHNY and CDR2 is SVGAGI (reference sequence). In DNA form, the CDR3 reads TGTGCCAGCAGTTACTCACAGGGGGCGGGGACCGGGGAGCTGTTTTTT. As protein: CASSYSQGAGTGELFF.

V usage is TRBV29-1 and J usage is TRBJ1-2; 11 nucleotides agree with TRBD1. The CDR3 runs 15 residues. Germline loops: CDR1 SQVTM, CDR2 ANQGSEA. J gave up 0 bases and V 4 bases, and 4 bases lay outside the gene matches. CDR3 DNA: TGCAGCGTTGTGGACAGGGGGCAACCTAACTATGGCTACACCTTC. It translates to CSVVDRGQPNYGYTF.

The table lists this clone with a count of one. The chain carries TRBV14 and TRBJ2-7; 7 bases are a match to TRBD2. CDR1 and CDR2 (germline): SGHDN, FVKESK. The CDR3 is 15 residues long. After removal of 4 bases from V and 4 bases from J, the junction contained 10 bases not matched to a gene. CDR3 nucleotide sequence: TGTGCCAGCAGCCCTAATGGACTAGGTAGATACGAGCAGTACTTC. Amino acids: CASSPNGLGRYEQYF.

The chain employs TRBV4-3 and TRBJ1-3, with D possibly TRBD1 on 5 matching bases. CDR1 is LGHNA, CDR2 YSLEER, per germline. The CDR3 has 15 residues. The ends were cut back, 1 base at V and 2 bases at J, with 9 bases in the middle. As DNA, the CDR3 is TGCGCCAGCAGCCAAGTTTCCAGGGCTGGAAACACCATATATTTT. Its protein product is CASSQVSRAGNTIYF.

The CDR3 region is CASSPSGGAHNEQFF. As DNA, the CDR3 is TGTGCCAGCAGTCCTAGCGGGGGGGCGCACAATGAGCAGTTCTTC. V is TRBV28 and J is TRBJ2-1; 12 bases align to TRBD2. Per germline, CDR1 MDHEN and CDR2 SYDVKM. After removal of 5 bases from V and 5 bases from J, the junction contained 4 bases not matched to a gene. This CDR3 comprises 15 residues.

The J gene is TRBJ2-7, the V gene TRBV6-2 or TRBV6-3, with 7 bases aligning to TRBD2. This CDR3 is built from 16 residues. Trimming at V came to 2 bases and at J to 0 bases, leaving 7 bases not matched to a gene. Germline-derived CDR1 and CDR2 are MNHEY and SVGEGT. CDR3 loop: CASSYPSSGYSYEQYF. The CDR3 DNA is TGTGCCAGCAGTTACCCCTCTAGCGGCTACTCCTACGAGCAGTACTTC.

The chain carries TRBV14 and TRBJ1-1, with unresolved D. V dropped 2 bases and J dropped 1 base, with 5 bases sitting between them. The CDR3 length is 13 residues. Germline CDR1 and CDR2: SGHDN and FVKESK. CDR3 nucleotide sequence: TGTGCCAGCAGCCAATCCGGGAACACTGAAGCTTTCTTT. Its protein is CASSQSGNTEAFF.

V usage is TRBV7-2 and J usage is TRBJ1-3, with 8 bases fitting TRBD1. Germline CDR1 is SGHTA and CDR2 is FQGNSA. The CDR3 spans 16 residues. The ends lost 0 bases at V and 7 bases at J; junction bases unmatched: 8. CDR3 in amino acids: CASSLAGQGGRNTIYF. CDR3 DNA: TGTGCCAGCAGCTTAGCCGGACAGGGAGGGAGGAACACCATATATTTT.

J is TRBJ2-1 and V is TRBV4-3; no definite D call. The germline V gene encodes CDR1 LGHNA and CDR2 YSLEER. The V gene lost 1 base and the J gene lost 0 bases, with 7 bases spanning the gap. The CDR3 spans 15 residues. CDR3 in DNA: TGCGCCAGCAGCCAAGGGTGGAGCTCCTACAATGAGCAGTTCTTC. Translated, it gives CASSQGWSSYNEQFF.

The V gene is TRBV19, the J gene TRBJ1-4; D remains ambiguous. The CDR3 is 18 residues long. Trimming took off 3 bases at V and 8 bases at J, with 25 bases between the two ends. Looked up from germline, CDR1 is LNHDA and CDR2 is SQIVND (reference sequence). In nucleotides, the CDR3 is TGTGCCAGTAGTATGTTTGCCGCTGTAGACCTTCAGAGGGAAAAACTGTTTTTT. Translating gives CASSMFAAVDLQREKLFF.

The gene calls are TRBV27 and TRBJ1-1; a weak D match, TRBD1 (5 bases). Trimming left V 6 bases short and J 6 bases short, with 17 bases between. The V gene's germline CDR1 is MNHEY and CDR2 SMNVEV (reference sequence). This CDR3 is built from 14 residues. The CDR3 nucleotides read TGTGCCAGCAGCTCTCGACAGTTAAGCCCTGAAGCTTTCTTT. This codes for CASSSRQLSPEAFF.

This chain joins TRBV29-1 and TRBJ2-5; 8 bases align to TRBD2. J gave up 2 bases and V 1 base, and 6 bases lay outside the gene matches. This CDR3 region has 15 residues. The germline V gene encodes CDR1 SQVTM and CDR2 ANQGSEA. The DNA for the CDR3 is TGCAGCGTTGAAGCTCCGGGACTAGAGCAAGAGACCCAGTACTTC. As protein: CSVEAPGLEQETQYF. Full variable domain (remainder filled in from reference TRBV29-1 and TRBJ2-5): SAVISQKPSRDICQRGTSLTIQCQVDSQVTMMFWYRQQPGQSLTLIATANQGSEATYESGFVIDKFPISRPNLTFSTLTVSNMSPEDSSIYLCSVEAPGLEQETQYFGPGTRLLVL.

This chain's CDR3 is CASSSGGRPQHF. In nucleotides, the CDR3 is TGTGCCAGCAGTTCAGGCGGACGGCCCCAGCATTTT. The gene calls are TRBV7-2 and TRBJ1-5; D unresolved. The germline V gene has CDR1 SGHTA and CDR2 FQGNSA. V dropped 6 bases and J dropped 9 bases, with 12 bases sitting between them. This CDR3 has 12 residues.

In this sample, this clone turned up once. This chain connects TRBV12-1 to TRBJ2-7; the listed D gene, TRBD1, was not tested against the DNA. TRBV12-1 is a listed pseudogene. The CDR3 has 17 residues. In DNA, the CDR3 is TGTGCCAGCAGCCCCGAGCCGGGACAGGGGGCCCACTACGAGCAGTACTTC. This gives the protein CASSPEPGQGAHYEQYF.

The V call is TRBV7-9, the J call TRBJ1-2; D is ambiguous. V lost 4 bases and J 8 bases, leaving 11 bases between the germline ends. There are 12 residues in the CDR3. The V gene's germline CDR1 is SEHNR and CDR2 FQNEAQ (reference sequence). This CDR3 is CASSSVLWGYTF. The CDR3 DNA follows: TGTGCCAGCAGCTCCGTCCTCTGGGGCTACACCTTC.

This chain uses TRBV20-1 with TRBJ1-2; a possible D gene is TRBD1 (5 bases). The CDR3 contains 11 residues. Between the trimmed V and J ends, which lost 7 bases and 13 bases, there was a span of 19 bases. Germline V lookup: CDR1 DFQATT, CDR2 SNEGSKA (reference sequence). CDR3 in amino acids: CSGAYPGGSTF. CDR3 coding DNA: TGCAGTGGGGCTTATCCGGGGGGTTCCACCTTC.